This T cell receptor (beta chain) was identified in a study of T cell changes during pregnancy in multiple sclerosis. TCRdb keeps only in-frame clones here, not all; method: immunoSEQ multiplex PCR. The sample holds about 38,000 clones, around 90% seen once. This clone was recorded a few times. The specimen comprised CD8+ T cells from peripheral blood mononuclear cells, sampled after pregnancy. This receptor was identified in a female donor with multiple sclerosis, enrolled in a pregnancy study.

The CDR3 DNA follows: TGTGCCAGCCGGACAGGGAATCATCAGCCCCAGCATTTT. This codes for CASRTGNHQPQHF. The V call is TRBV27, the J call TRBJ1-5; 8 bases fit TRBD1. The CDR3 covers 13 residues. The V segment lost 8 bases and the J segment 5 bases; nucleotides outside the gene matches: 5. Germline V gives CDR1 MNHEY, CDR2 SMNVEV (reference sequence).